This is a list of T cell receptor beta chains from one sample in a study of T cell responses to AZD1222 COVID-19 vaccine. Using immunoSEQ multiplex PCR, the repertoire was profiled, and TCRdb retains in-frame clones only, with some absent. The data contain approximately 150,000 clones, 80% to 90% of them singletons. The material sequenced was peripheral blood, taken on day 0 of AZD1222 vaccination. The receptors come from an adult in good health. Each CDR3 is given with its conserved first and last residue. The order of the fields is clone size, D gene, V gene, J gene, CDR3 DNA, CDR3 protein. A D gene is named only where the DNA matches it firmly. Clone size is given for some rows only: seen once, a few or many times, or a class if the clone is expanded.

NA	NA	TRBV7-2	TRBJ2-7	TGTGCCTCTAAGGGGGGCTCATCAAACTACGAGCAGTACTTC	CASKGGSSNYEQYF
NA	NA	TRBV7-2	TRBJ1-4	TGTGCCAGCAGCTTAGGGAATCCGTCTAATGAAAAACTGTTTTTT	CASSLGNPSNEKLFF
NA	TRBD1	TRBV5-1	TRBJ1-2	TGCGCCAGCAGCTTAACAGGGGACTATGGCTACACCTTC	CASSLTGDYGYTF
NA	TRBD2	TRBV30	TRBJ2-2	TGTGCCTGGAGTGGGCGGGAGGCCGGGGAGCTGTTTTTT	CAWSGREAGELFF
NA	NA	TRBV19	TRBJ2-1	TGTGCCAGTAGTATAAACCCAGGGGGAGGTGAGCAGTTCTTC	CASSINPGGGEQFF
NA	NA	TRBV6-5	TRBJ1-5	TGTGCCAGCAGTCTGGACGGCAGCAATCAGCCCCAGCATTTT	CASSLDGSNQPQHF
NA	TRBD1	TRBV27	TRBJ1-1	TGTGCCAGCAGTAGAGCGACAGGGGTGAACACTGAAGCTTTCTTT	CASSRATGVNTEAFF
NA	TRBD1	TRBV5-6	TRBJ2-1	TGTGCCAGCAGCTTTGGGACAGGGGGCGTTACGAATGAGCAGTTCTTC	CASSFGTGGVTNEQFF
NA	NA	TRBV5-5	TRBJ1-1	TGTGCCAGCAGCTTGGTCCCATCTCTCCGCATGAACACTGAAGCTTTCTTT	CASSLVPSLRMNTEAFF
NA	NA	TRBV6-6	TRBJ1-5	TGTGCCAGCAGTTACTCTAGGGATCAGCCCCAGCATTTT	CASSYSRDQPQHF
NA	TRBD1	TRBV9	TRBJ1-6	TGTGCCAGCAGCGTCGGGGACAGGGGCAATTCACCCCTCCACTTT	CASSVGDRGNSPLHF
NA	NA	TRBV29-1	TRBJ2-7	TGCAGCGCTGTGGGAAGGGGGAGGCACGAGCAGTACTTC	CSAVGRGRHEQYF
NA	TRBD1	TRBV27	TRBJ2-2	TGTGCCAGCAGCGGAAGAGGGACAGCAGTCACCGGGGAGCTGTTTTTT	CASSGRGTAVTGELFF
NA	TRBD1	TRBV5-1	TRBJ1-1	TGCGCCAGCAGCGCGGTGCAGACAGGGCTGTTGAACACTGAAGCTTTCTTT	CASSAVQTGLLNTEAFF
NA	TRBD1	TRBV27	TRBJ1-2	TGTGCCAGCACCGGGGACAGTGGTTATGGCTACACCTTC	CASTGDSGYGYTF
NA	NA	TRBV12-3/TRBV12-4	TRBJ1-5	TGTGCCAGCAGTTTAACTAGCAATCAGCCCCAGCATTTT	CASSLTSNQPQHF
NA	NA	TRBV12-3/TRBV12-4	TRBJ1-2	TGTGCCAGCAGTTTGTTGGGTTACTATGGCTACACCTTC	CASSLLGYYGYTF
NA	TRBD1	TRBV19	TRBJ1-1	TGTGCCAGTAGTCCTTCTCCGGGACAGGGTCTAAGTGGGGCTTTCTTT	CASSPSPGQGLSGAFF
NA	NA	TRBV5-6	TRBJ1-2	TGTGCCAGCAGCGTAGGGTCCTATGGCTACACCTTC	CASSVGSYGYTF
NA	TRBD2	TRBV24-1	TRBJ2-1	TGTGCCACCAGTGATAAAGCGGGGAAGAAAAACAATGAGCAGTTCTTC	CATSDKAGKKNNEQFF
NA	TRBD2	TRBV6-5	TRBJ2-1	TGTGCCAACAAACTAGCGGGAACTTTGGGGAGTGAGCAGTTCTTC	CANKLAGTLGSEQFF
NA	TRBD1	TRBV28	TRBJ1-5	TGTGCCAGCAGTCTAACAGGGGGCAATCAGCCCCAGCATTTT	CASSLTGGNQPQHF
once	NA	TRBV28	TRBJ2-6	TGTGCCAGCAGTTCCCTCGGTCACTCTGGGGCCAACGTCCTGACTTTC	CASSSLGHSGANVLTF
NA	TRBD2	TRBV9	TRBJ2-1	TGTGCCAGCAGCTCCGGAGGACTAGCGGGAGTCAATGAGCAGTTCTTC	CASSSGGLAGVNEQFF
few	NA	TRBV5-1	TRBJ2-1	TGCGCCAGCAGCTTAACGGGAGAGAGTTCCTACAATGAGCAGTTCTTC	CASSLTGESSYNEQFF
NA	TRBD1	TRBV28	TRBJ2-3	TGTGCCAGCAGACCCCTTCAGGGGGTTGTGGATACGCAGTATTTT	CASRPLQGVVDTQYF
NA	TRBD1	TRBV28	TRBJ1-2	TGTGCCAGCAACGCAGGACAGGCCGCCGGCTACACCTTC	CASNAGQAAGYTF
NA	NA	TRBV5-8	TRBJ2-7	TGTGCCAGCAGCCCTGGACTTCGGCTCTACGAGCAGTACTTC	CASSPGLRLYEQYF
NA	TRBD1	TRBV19	TRBJ2-1	TGTGCCAGTAGTCAGGACAGGATTACCTACAATGAGCAGTTCTTC	CASSQDRITYNEQFF
NA	TRBD1	TRBV7-9	TRBJ2-7	TGTGCCAGCAGCCGGGGGGACAGGGCCTCCTACGAGCAGTACTTC	CASSRGDRASYEQYF
NA	NA	TRBV19	TRBJ2-6	TGTGCCTCAGGGGGGGCTGGTGGGGCCAACGTCCTGACTTTC	CASGGAGGANVLTF
NA	NA	TRBV10-2	TRBJ2-1	TGCGCCAGCAGTGAGTCCAATAAATACAATGAGCAGTTCTTC	CASSESNKYNEQFF
NA	NA	TRBV9	TRBJ1-3	TGTGCCAGCATTGGGGATGGAAACACCATATATTTT	CASIGDGNTIYF
NA	NA	TRBV14	TRBJ1-1	TGTGCCAGCAGCCAAGCCGGGGGGTCGGGGGCATCAGCTTTCTTT	CASSQAGGSGASAFF
NA	TRBD2	TRBV3-1/TRBV3-2	TRBJ2-7	TGTGCCAGCAGCCAAGATTGGGAGGGCCGCTACGAGCAGTACTTC	CASSQDWEGRYEQYF
once	NA	TRBV25-1	TRBJ1-3	TGTGCCAGCAGTTTCGCGGGGGGCTCTGGAAACACCATATATTTT	CASSFAGGSGNTIYF
NA	TRBD1	TRBV5-4	TRBJ2-7	TGTGCCAGCAGCACCCAGCGGACAGGGTACCACGAGCAGTACTTC	CASSTQRTGYHEQYF
NA	NA	TRBV19	TRBJ2-1	TGTGCCAGTAGTATACCCCACAATGAGCAGTTCTTC	CASSIPHNEQFF
NA	NA	TRBV27	TRBJ1-6	TGTGCCAGCAGTCCACAGGGTGCTCTCACTAATTCACCCCTCCACTTT	CASSPQGALTNSPLHF
NA	TRBD1	TRBV2	TRBJ2-6	TGTGCCAGCACCGGGGACAGCTCTGGGGCCAACGTCCTGACTTTC	CASTGDSSGANVLTF
NA	NA	TRBV18	TRBJ1-2	TGTGCCAGCTCACTGCAGGAGGGAATTTTGTATGGCTACACCTTC	CASSLQEGILYGYTF
NA	NA	TRBV6-4	TRBJ1-1	TGTGCCAGCAGACGAGAACAGGGCATGAACACTGAAGCTTTCTTT	CASRREQGMNTEAFF